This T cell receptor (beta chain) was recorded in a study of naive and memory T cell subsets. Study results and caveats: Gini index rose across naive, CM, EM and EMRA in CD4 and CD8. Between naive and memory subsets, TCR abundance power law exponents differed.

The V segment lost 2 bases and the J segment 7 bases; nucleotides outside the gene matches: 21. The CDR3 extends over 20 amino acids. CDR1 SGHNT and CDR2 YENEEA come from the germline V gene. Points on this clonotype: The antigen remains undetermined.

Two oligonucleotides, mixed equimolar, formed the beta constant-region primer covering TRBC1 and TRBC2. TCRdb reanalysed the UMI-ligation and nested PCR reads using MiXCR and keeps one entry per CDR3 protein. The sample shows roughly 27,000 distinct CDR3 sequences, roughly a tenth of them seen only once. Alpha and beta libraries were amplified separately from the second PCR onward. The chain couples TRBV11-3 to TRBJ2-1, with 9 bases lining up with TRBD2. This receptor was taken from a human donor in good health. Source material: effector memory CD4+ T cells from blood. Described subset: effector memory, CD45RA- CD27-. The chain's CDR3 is CASSLMDRSLGGRALNEQFF. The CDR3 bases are TGTGCCAGCAGCTTAATGGATCGTAGTTTAGGCGGGAGGGCCTTAAATGAGCAGTTCTTC.